This TCR beta chain was profiled in a study of cytomegalovirus exposure and HLA in healthy donors (dated by TCRdb to 2016 to 2017). With respect to the entire study: According to a later analysis, the approximately 130 validation repertoires were produced on the same platform as the 600 to 850 repertoires of the first cohort. To predict cytomegalovirus infection status, the study brought together high-throughput TCR immunosequencing, statistical association of individual TCRs with disease status, and machine learning. The aim of the study was to test whether cataloging public T cell receptors could identify signatures of past pathogen exposure. Along with the 666-subject first cohort, a separate validation cohort of around 120 different subjects was used. The paper's findings and limits, for the study overall: The study listed 150 to 200 TCR beta chains as associated with cytomegalovirus. A later analysis found that TCRs clustered in the first cohort also tended to co-occur in the roughly 120 validation repertoires, with approximately 94% of cluster scores above 0. While some public TCRs were present in many individuals, most TCR sequences turned up only very rarely across donors. Three of the identified cytomegalovirus-associated TCR beta chains were confirmed in vitro to be specific for cytomegalovirus antigens. The authors suggested that the approach could potentially be generalized to other disease states and immunological phenotypes. In both the original and validation cohorts, the classifier was reported to diagnose cytomegalovirus status with high specificity and sensitivity. A later analysis lacked HLA typing for the validation cohort, so it scored co-occurrence in that cohort across all 120 or so repertoires.

From the germline V gene, CDR1 is LGHNA and CDR2 is YNFKEQ. The CDR3 runs 19 residues from the cysteine to the phenylalanine. Only the CDR3 DNA is retained, 57 bases long and in frame from the first base. Compared with germline, V lacks 5 bases and J lacks 2 bases; bases without a gene match: 12. Donors formed part of the validation cohort, which comprised approximately 130 subjects and was distinct from the first cohort of roughly 600 subjects. The library was generated by the immunoSEQ multiplex PCR assay. The authors processed their data as follows. To diagnose cytomegalovirus status from the catalog of TCR beta chain sequences, a statistical classification framework was built. The table was pulled from immuneACCESS by TCRdb, which kept in-frame rearrangements only. Such tables lose some clones; where checked, under half of the loss comes from unresolved V genes, and the rest has no known cause. V, J and clone size derive from that table, while D and trimming were established from the DNA sequence. The sample yields more than 150,000 clones; 75% to 90% were counted once. Of the sample, about 7% falls within the top ten clones.

Comment on this clone: Its antigen target is currently unknown. Per-nucleotide qualities are absent, and no much larger clonotype sits a single base away.

The sequenced material came from PBMCs. The chain employs TRBV4-2 and TRBJ2-6; TRBD1 lines up with 10 middle nucleotides. The sequence was obtained from a man aged 18-30 years in good health and CMV-seropositive. The CDR3 corresponds to CASSSFLGQGSTGANVLTF. The DNA sequence is as follows: TGTGCCAGCAGCTCCTTCCTGGGACAGGGGTCGACTGGGGCCAACGTCCTGACTTTC.